The rows below give T cell receptor beta chains drawn from one sample of a study of beta chain features in type 1 diabetes. TCRdb's table, derived via immunoSEQ multiplex PCR, lists solely in-frame clones and lacks some. The table shows 810,000 or so clones, with about a sixth occurring only once. The sequencing input was naive CD4+ T cells from blood. The origin of the receptors is a woman younger than 35 in good health. CDR3s include the opening cysteine and the closing phenylalanine or tryptophan. D genes are given only for firm matches. Clone size, where shown, is once, few, many, or a class for clones that have expanded.

CDR3,DNA,D,V,size,J
CASSLASVFVETQYF,TGTGCCAGCAGCTTAGCCAGCGTGTTCGTAGAGACCCAGTACTTC,-,TRBV11-2,few,TRBJ2-5
CATSRGTDQETQYF,TGTGCCACCAGCAGAGGGACAGATCAAGAGACCCAGTACTTC,-,TRBV15,few,TRBJ2-5
CASSPQRTGELFF,TGTGCCAGCAGCCCGCAGAGAACCGGGGAGCTGTTTTTT,-,TRBV11-1,-,TRBJ2-2
CASSTDGFPYEQYF,TGTGCCAGCAGCACTGATGGGTTCCCCTACGAGCAGTACTTC,-,TRBV11-2,few,TRBJ2-7
CASSPSGGFYNEQFF,TGTGCCAGCTCACCTTCGGGGGGATTCTACAATGAGCAGTTCTTC,TRBD2,TRBV18,few,TRBJ2-1
CASRPAGGAGSEQYF,TGTGCCAGCAGACCGGCAGGGGGTGCAGGCTCCGAGCAGTACTTC,TRBD1,TRBV7-2,few,TRBJ2-7
CASSSQGADYGYTF,TGTGCCAGCAGTTCCCAAGGGGCGGATTATGGCTACACCTTC,-,TRBV28,few,TRBJ1-2
CASRKGGGNTEAFF,TGTGCCAGCAGGAAAGGGGGCGGAAACACTGAAGCTTTCTTT,TRBD1,TRBV14,few,TRBJ1-1
CASSQELAGGQNIQYF,TGCGCCAGCAGCCAAGAGCTAGCGGGAGGGCAAAACATTCAGTACTTC,TRBD2,TRBV4-3,few,TRBJ2-4
CASSLVDQETQYF,TGTGCTAGCAGCTTAGTAGACCAAGAGACCCAGTACTTC,-,TRBV7-7,-,TRBJ2-5
CASSRTGRENYGYTF,TGTGCCAGCAGCCGGACAGGGCGAGAGAACTATGGCTACACCTTC,TRBD1,TRBV9,few,TRBJ1-2
CASSLTTGINEQFF,TGTGCCAGCAGTCTCACGACGGGTATTAATGAGCAGTTCTTC,-,TRBV28,few,TRBJ2-1
CATRSSGRAAYEQYF,TGTGCCACTAGGAGTAGCGGGAGGGCGGCCTACGAGCAGTACTTC,TRBD2,TRBV19,few,TRBJ2-7
CASSLSGYEQYF,TGTGCCAGCAGTTTATCAGGATACGAGCAGTACTTC,-,TRBV28,few,TRBJ2-7
CASSEALGLLDEQYF,TGTGCCAGCAGTGAAGCGTTGGGGCTTCTCGACGAGCAGTACTTC,-,TRBV6-1,few,TRBJ2-7
CASSRNGQGLGETQYF,TGTGCCAGCTCACGGAACGGACAGGGACTTGGCGAGACCCAGTACTTC,TRBD1,TRBV18,-,TRBJ2-5
CASSLQGTANTEAFF,TGTGCCAGCAGCTTACAGGGCACGGCGAACACTGAAGCTTTCTTT,-,TRBV7-8,-,TRBJ1-1
CASSSRASRGEPTDTQYF,TGTGCCAGCAGCTCACGTGCGAGTAGGGGGGAGCCCACAGATACGCAGTATTTT,-,TRBV7-9,few,TRBJ2-3
CASSISPVAIANQPQHF,TGTGCCAGTAGTATAAGCCCCGTGGCTATAGCCAATCAGCCCCAGCATTTT,-,TRBV19,-,TRBJ1-5
CASSMGRAAFF,TGTGCCAGTAGTATGGGTAGGGCAGCTTTCTTT,-,TRBV19,-,TRBJ1-1
CASSLATGANEKLFF,TGTGCCAGCAGCTTAGCGACGGGAGCTAATGAAAAACTGTTTTTT,-,TRBV13,-,TRBJ1-4
CASSEAGTSGIYEQYF,TGTGCCAGCAGTGAAGCCGGGACTAGCGGGATCTACGAGCAGTACTTC,TRBD2,TRBV25-1,-,TRBJ2-7
CASSWRTGLPKYEQYF,TGTGCCAGCAGCTGGCGAACGGGACTCCCAAAGTACGAGCAGTACTTC,-,TRBV7-2,few,TRBJ2-7
CASSYTGLGTEAFF,TGTGCCAGCAGTTACACAGGGTTGGGCACTGAAGCTTTCTTT,-,TRBV6-6,-,TRBJ1-1
CASSPGLGSSTDTQYF,TGCGCCAGCAGCCCAGGACTAGGTTCTAGCACAGATACGCAGTATTTT,TRBD2,TRBV5-1,-,TRBJ2-3
CATSRVARSNNEQFF,TGTGCCACCAGCAGAGTCGCACGGAGTAACAATGAGCAGTTCTTC,-,TRBV15,-,TRBJ2-1
CASSFRNGAGGTDTQYF,TGTGCCAGCAGCTTTAGGAACGGGGCGGGAGGCACAGATACGCAGTATTTT,TRBD2,TRBV11-2,-,TRBJ2-3
CASSLGVAGEIETQYF,TGCGCCAGCAGCTTAGGAGTAGCGGGAGAGATAGAGACCCAGTACTTC,TRBD2,TRBV5-1,-,TRBJ2-5
CASRAGTSGLYNEQFF,TGTGCCAGCAGGGCCGGGACTAGCGGACTATACAATGAGCAGTTCTTC,TRBD2,TRBV7-2,few,TRBJ2-1
CASSHVGVGQPQHF,TGCGCCAGCAGCCATGTGGGGGTAGGTCAGCCCCAGCATTTT,-,TRBV4-1,few,TRBJ1-5
CASSLSSTDTQYF,TGTGCCAGCAGTTTATCAAGCACAGATACGCAGTATTTT,-,TRBV28,few,TRBJ2-3
CASRGQGAFGYTF,TGTGCCAGCAGAGGACAGGGGGCCTTTGGCTACACCTTC,TRBD1,TRBV2,-,TRBJ1-2
CASSRQALRGYTF,TGTGCCAGTAGCAGACAGGCTCTCCGCGGCTACACCTTC,-,TRBV19,-,TRBJ1-2
CASAGERPYEQYF,TGTGCCAGCGCGGGGGAGAGGCCCTACGAGCAGTACTTC,TRBD2,TRBV6-1,-,TRBJ2-7
CASSQVGLAGGSSYNEQFF,TGCGCCAGCAGCCAAGTTGGGCTAGCGGGAGGGAGCTCCTACAATGAGCAGTTCTTC,TRBD2,TRBV4-1,-,TRBJ2-1
CASSTGSGTFQETQYF,TGTGCCAGCTCCACCGGGAGCGGGACGTTTCAAGAGACCCAGTACTTC,TRBD2,TRBV18,-,TRBJ2-5
CASSYRVAGAIEQFF,TGTGCCAGCAGTTACAGAGTAGCGGGGGCGATCGAGCAGTTCTTC,TRBD2,TRBV6-5,-,TRBJ2-1
CASSPHPGMLYEQYF,TGTGCCAGCAGCCCCCACCCCGGAATGTTGTACGAGCAGTACTTC,-,TRBV7-2,few,TRBJ2-7
CASSQEGRIFTEAFF,TGTGCCAGCAGCCAAGAAGGCAGGATCTTCACTGAAGCTTTCTTT,-,TRBV4-2,-,TRBJ1-1
CASSLRAGTDYTF,TGTGCCAGCAGCTTGAGGGCAGGGACAGACTACACCTTC,TRBD1,TRBV11-2,few,TRBJ1-2
CASSPQAGQQETQYF,TGTGCCAGCAGCCCTCAAGCTGGACAGCAAGAGACCCAGTACTTC,-,TRBV9,few,TRBJ2-5
CASSQDLRLGMNTEAFF,TGTGCCAGCAGCCAAGATCTCAGGCTGGGGATGAACACTGAAGCTTTCTTT,-,TRBV4-2,few,TRBJ1-1
CASSPIQDFIYEQYF,TGTGCCAGCTCACCAATTCAGGACTTCATCTACGAGCAGTACTTC,-,TRBV18,-,TRBJ2-7
CASSTDMWGTDTQYF,TGTGCCAGCAGCACCGACATGTGGGGCACAGATACGCAGTATTTT,-,TRBV6-5,-,TRBJ2-3
CASMIETPSTDTQYF,TGTGCCAGCATGATCGAGACACCCAGCACAGATACGCAGTATTTT,-,TRBV2,few,TRBJ2-3